This T cell receptor (beta chain) derives from a study of T cell responses to AZD1222 COVID-19 vaccine. Study-wide results and limits: Spike-specific TCR breadth rose after two AZD1222 doses, and depth rose as well. The repertoires were collected only after the peak T cell response. Vaccine-associated CD4 TCRs ranged over spike, dominating at 160-218 and 743-854.

The germline V and J ends were trimmed by 0 bases and 2 bases, with 14 bases remaining between them. Germline CDR1 reads LGHNA; CDR2 reads YNFKEQ. This CDR3 is 17 amino acids long. Pooled in the analysis were second doses at about 4 or about 12 weeks. The assay was immunoSEQ multiplex PCR, and TCRdb's table has in-frame clones only and misses some. The sample has about 150,000 clones; 87% are singletons. About this clone itself: Its antigen is unknown.

The sequencing here drew on peripheral blood, taken 28 days after the second AZD1222 dose. The V gene is TRBV4-2, the J gene TRBJ2-1; the D gene is possibly TRBD2 (5 bases). This receptor was taken from an adult who received the AZD1222 COVID-19 vaccine. CDR3 sequence (DNA): TGTGCCAGCAGCCAAGAGGAGCGAGCGGCCCCCTACAATGAGCAGTTCTTC. Translating gives CASSQEERAAPYNEQFF.